One and the same sample provided the 18 T cell receptor beta chains below, sequenced in a study of human T cells and chemical hapten exposure. TCRdb reprocessed the RACE reads with MiXCR, giving one entry per CDR3 protein. Found here are around 85,000 distinct CDR3 sequences, about an eighth of them singletons; the top ten hold roughly 5.7%. The time point is: patch test 3, about 24 weeks after DPC sensitization. Treatment of the sample: therapeutic diphenylcyclopropenone sensitization with weekly scalp DPC. Material: whole blood, obtained in connection with sensitization to the hapten diphenylcyclopropenone (DPC). Receptors originate from a woman between 45 and 65 years old with alopecia areata. Some clones in this sample may be carry-over from other donors' samples.

This clonotype turned up a few times. V gene TRBV20-1 combines with J gene TRBJ2-3; 14 bases are shared with TRBD2. This CDR3 is 17 amino acids long. After removal of 6 bases from V and 1 base from J, the junction contained 9 bases not matched to a gene. Germline loops: CDR1 DFQATT, CDR2 SNEGSKA (reference sequence). Here the CDR3 DNA reads TGCAGTGCCCCTCGGACTAGCGGGAGGTCCCGCACAGATACGCAGTATTTT. It specifies CSAPRTSGRSRTDTQYF.

This clonotype was found many times. The rearrangement links TRBV10-2 to TRBJ2-5, with 11 bases matching TRBD2. Per the germline V gene, CDR1 is WSHSY and CDR2 is SAAADI. The J segment lost 1 base and the V segment lost 3 bases, leaving 1 base of the junction unmatched. The CDR3 sequence is 15 residues long. DNA of the CDR3: TGCGCCAGCAGTGATCTAGCGGGAGGCCAAGAGACCCAGTACTTC. Translating gives CASSDLAGGQETQYF.

This clonotype was counted only a few times. In DNA form, the CDR3 reads TGCAGTGCTAGAGTTAGGGCAGGCCGAATCAATCAGCCCCAGCATTTT. As protein: CSARVRAGRINQPQHF. The chain is built from TRBV20-1 and TRBJ1-5, with D uncertain. CDR1 DFQATT and CDR2 SNEGSKA come from the germline V gene (reference sequence). The V end lost 1 base, the J end lost 3 bases, and 16 bases lay between the germline ends. The CDR3 spans 16 residues.

The chain couples TRBV2 to TRBJ1-2, with D maybe TRBD1 (5 bases). This CDR3 comprises 11 residues. Per germline, CDR1 SNHLY and CDR2 FYNNEI. V lost 5 bases and J lost 8, with 9 bases in between. The CDR3 coding sequence is TGTGCCAGCAGTCCCGACAGAGGCTACACCTTC. Its protein is CASSPDRGYTF.

This sequence joins TRBV12-2 and TRBJ2-7; TRBD1, the table's D call, lacks a check against the DNA. TRBV12-2 is recorded as a pseudogene. The CDR3 contains 16 residues. CDR3 region: CASRLPPEDRPYEQYF. Here the CDR3 DNA reads TGTGCAAGTCGCTTACCCCCGGAAGACAGACCCTACGAGCAGTACTTC.

This clonotype was recorded many times. The chain couples TRBV19 to TRBJ2-3; D is possibly TRBD1 or TRBD2 (5 bases each). The germline V and J ends were trimmed by 11 bases and 1 base, with 13 bases remaining between them. Per the germline V gene, CDR1 is LNHDA and CDR2 is SQIVND (reference sequence). This CDR3 has 13 amino acids. In DNA form, the CDR3 reads TGTGCCGCCCGGGACGGGGGCACAGATACGCAGTATTTT. This gives the protein CAARDGGTDTQYF.

This clonotype occurred many times. V is TRBV27 and J is TRBJ2-7; 7 positions agree with TRBD2. This CDR3 spans 13 amino acids. Germline V gene lookup returns CDR1 MNHEY and CDR2 SMNVEV (reference sequence). The J segment lost 2 bases and the V segment lost 8 bases, leaving 6 bases of the junction unmatched. The CDR3 nucleotides are TGTGCCAGCCATAGAGCGGGACCCTACGAGCAGTACTTC. Its protein product is CASHRAGPYEQYF.

The genes are TRBV28 and TRBJ2-7; 11 bases fit TRBD2. Trimming at V came to 6 bases and at J to 1 base, leaving 8 bases not matched to a gene. Germline CDR1 is MDHEN and CDR2 is SYDVKM. The CDR3 loop spans 16 amino acids. CDR3 amino acids: CASREETSGISYEQYF. The DNA for the CDR3 is TGTGCCAGCAGGGAGGAGACTAGCGGGATATCCTACGAGCAGTACTTC.

The rearrangement joins TRBV10-3 to TRBJ2-1, with D possibly TRBD1 on 6 matching bases. Germline CDR1 and CDR2: ENHRY and SYGVKD. The CDR3 is 14 residues long. V gave up 5 bases and J gave up 7 bases, with 15 bases separating them. CDR3 residues: CAISPDRTSNEQFF. In DNA form, the CDR3 reads TGTGCCATCAGTCCAGACAGGACCTCTAATGAGCAGTTCTTC.

This clonotype has more than one count but fewer than ten. The gene calls are TRBV16 and TRBJ1-1; no definite D call. Germline CDR1 reads KGHSY; CDR2 reads FQNENV. This CDR3 spans 14 amino acids. The V and J ends lost 1 base and 3 bases respectively, with 9 bases between them. This CDR3 reads CASSQLGRDTEAFF. CDR3 coding DNA: TGTGCCAGCAGCCAATTGGGCCGGGACACTGAAGCTTTCTTT.

In this sample, this clonotype turned up many times. The gene calls are TRBV29-1 and TRBJ1-2; D might be TRBD1 (6 bases). The CDR3 spans 8 residues. Trimming shortened V by 7 bases and J by 10 bases, and 7 bases separated the two germline ends. From germline, CDR1 is SQVTM and CDR2 ANQGSEA. The CDR3: CSAGDYTF. The DNA for the CDR3 is TGCAGCGCAGGGGACTACACCTTC.

This sequence joins TRBV12-3 or TRBV12-4 and TRBJ2-5; TRBD2 aligns across 10 bases. The V and J ends lost 2 bases and 2 bases, in that order; junction bases with no gene match: 8. The CDR3 is 17 residues long. CDR3 protein: CASSLMRETSGQETQYF. The CDR3 nucleotides are TGTGCCAGCAGTTTAATGAGGGAGACTAGCGGGCAAGAGACCCAGTACTTC.

The J gene is TRBJ1-2, the V gene TRBV20-1; the D is unclear. CDR3 length: 13 residues. The germline gives CDR1 DFQATT, CDR2 SNEGSKA (reference sequence). The V and J ends lost 1 base and 3 bases respectively, with 9 bases between them. The CDR3 reads CSARVGEYYGYTF. CDR3 DNA sequence: TGCAGTGCTAGAGTCGGGGAATACTATGGCTACACCTTC.

This clonotype has a handful of counts. This chain joins TRBV29-1 and TRBJ2-5; D possibly corresponds to TRBD2 (6 bases). Germline CDR1 reads SQVTM; CDR2 reads ANQGSEA. The V gene lost 8 bases and the J gene lost 3 bases, with 16 bases spanning the gap. The CDR3 is 13 residues long. The CDR3, as DNA: TGCAGCCTCCAACCAACGGGGGAAGAGACCCAGTACTTC. It encodes CSLQPTGEETQYF.

CDR3 region: CASSPQLHYGYTF. Written as DNA, the CDR3 is TGTGCCAGTAGTCCACAACTCCACTATGGCTACACCTTC. The chain carries TRBV19 and TRBJ1-2; D remains ambiguous. In germline, CDR1 is LNHDA, CDR2 SQIVND (reference sequence). V shed 5 bases and J shed 3 bases, with 10 bases lying between them. The CDR3 length is 13 residues.

This clonotype was observed at least ten times. The chain is built from TRBV29-1 and TRBJ2-1; TRBD1 matches 9 bases. V shed 8 bases and J 7 bases; nucleotides not matched to a gene: 6. Germline values: CDR1 SQVTM, CDR2 ANQGSEA. The CDR3 length is 12 residues. The CDR3 loop is CSSKTGGNEQFF. In DNA form, the CDR3 reads TGCAGCTCAAAGACAGGGGGAAATGAGCAGTTCTTC.

Note on this clonotype: Its ends do not fully match the called genes, so a read error is possible. V and J are TRBV7-8 and TRBJ2-3; D might be TRBD2 (6 bases). Germline V gene lookup returns CDR1 SGHVS and CDR2 FQNEAQ. This CDR3 comprises 16 residues. The chain's CDR3 is CVSTWNGGTLADTQYF. The CDR3 coding sequence is TGTGTCAGCACCTGGAATGGCGGGACCCTCGCAGATACGCAGTATTTT.

The CDR3 DNA sequence: TGCAGGGGGGAGAAGGCGGCGAGGAACACTGAAGCTTTCTTT. This codes for CRGEKAARNTEAFF. The J gene is TRBJ1-1, the V gene TRBV20-1; D perhaps matches TRBD1 (5 bases). The CDR3 contains 14 residues. Germline assignment: CDR1 DFQATT and CDR2 SNEGSKA (reference sequence).